This section outlines one T cell receptor beta chain sequence together with its context. Antigen unknown. The data originate from a study of cytomegalovirus exposure and HLA in healthy donors. Background on the study: Of 350 to 400 genotyped donors, 80% to 85% grouped in the Caucasian-associated ancestry cluster.

PCR primers comprised 60 Vbeta and 13 Jbeta primers. Sequencing used immunoSEQ multiplex PCR; TCRdb keeps in-frame clones, though not all of them. Of over 200,000 clones listed, 82% are singletons. Overall study results and limits: With later analysis, a missense DCLRE1C variant became linked to TCR beta V- and J-gene trimming. Sequencing likely generated an artifact that appeared as a cluster of highly shared sequence variants. There were several of the most significant clusters that appeared linked to common viral pathogens in a later analysis.

The TCR sequence derives from a man aged 40-55 years in good health and CMV-seropositive. Sequenced material: PBMCs.

This CDR3 reads CASSVATGELFF. For the CDR3, the DNA is TGTGCCAGCAGCGTAGCTACCGGGGAGCTGTTTTTT. The V and J genes are TRBV9 and TRBJ2-2, with D uncertain. Germline-derived CDR1 and CDR2 are SGDLS and YYNGEE. The CDR3 contains 12 residues. V dropped 0 bases and J dropped 5 bases, with 2 bases sitting between them.